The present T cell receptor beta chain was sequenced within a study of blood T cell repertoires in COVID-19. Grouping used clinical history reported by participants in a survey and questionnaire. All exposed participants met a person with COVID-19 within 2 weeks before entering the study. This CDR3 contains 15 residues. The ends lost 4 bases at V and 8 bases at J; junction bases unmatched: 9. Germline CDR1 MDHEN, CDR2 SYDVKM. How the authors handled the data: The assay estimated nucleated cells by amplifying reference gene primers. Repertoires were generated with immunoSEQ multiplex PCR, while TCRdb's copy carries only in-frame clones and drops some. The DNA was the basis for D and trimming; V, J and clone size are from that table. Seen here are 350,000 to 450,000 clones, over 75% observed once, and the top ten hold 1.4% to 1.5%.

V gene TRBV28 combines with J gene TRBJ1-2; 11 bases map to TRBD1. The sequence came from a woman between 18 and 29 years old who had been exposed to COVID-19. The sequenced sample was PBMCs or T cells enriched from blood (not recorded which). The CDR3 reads CASSSSGTGGGGYTF. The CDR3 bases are TGTGCCAGCAGTTCCTCCGGGACAGGGGGTGGGGGCTACACCTTC.